The 25 T cell receptor beta chains listed next were all sequenced from one sample in a study of blood T cell repertoires in COVID-19. The assay was immunoSEQ multiplex PCR, and TCRdb's table has in-frame clones only and misses some. Of roughly 150,000 clones listed, approximately 89% are singletons. The sample was peripheral blood. Receptor source: a human donor in a cohort sampled during active COVID-19.

This sequence joins TRBV7-9 and TRBJ1-5; 9 nucleotides align to TRBD1. The V gene's germline CDR1 is SEHNR and CDR2 FQNEAQ (reference sequence). The CDR3 sequence is 15 residues long. The junction had 6 bases not matched to a gene; V was cut back by 5 bases and J by 4 bases. This CDR3 is CASSRTGALNQPQHF. The CDR3 coding sequence is TGTGCCAGCAGCCGGACAGGGGCCTTAAATCAGCCCCAGCATTTT.

This clone was observed a handful of times. This chain joins TRBV7-2 and TRBJ2-5; TRBD1 aligns across 11 bases. Germline V gives CDR1 SGHTA, CDR2 FQGNSA. The CDR3 sequence is 18 residues long. The junction had 12 bases not matched to a gene; V was cut back by 5 bases and J by 1 base. The CDR3 protein is CASSPRTGGWGRQETQYF. Written as DNA, the CDR3 is TGTGCCAGCAGCCCAAGGACAGGGGGCTGGGGCCGCCAAGAGACCCAGTACTTC.

In its sample, this clone was seen once. The chain recombines TRBV7-9 with TRBJ2-5; 12 nucleotides line up with TRBD2. CDR3 size: 16 residues. V shed 5 bases, J shed 5 bases, and the junction held 9 bases outside the gene matches. The germline V gene encodes CDR1 SEHNR and CDR2 FQNEAQ (reference sequence). The CDR3 loop reads CASSPRLAGDKETQYF. Here the CDR3 DNA reads TGTGCCAGCAGCCCACGACTAGCGGGGGACAAGGAGACCCAGTACTTC.

The chain couples TRBV12-5 to TRBJ2-7; D is possibly TRBD2 (5 bases). Trimming left V 5 bases short and J 2 bases short, with 13 bases between. Germline values: CDR1 LGHNT, CDR2 FRNRAP. This CDR3 region has 14 residues. CDR3 amino acids: CASGLGLGAYEQYF. CDR3 nucleotides: TGTGCTAGTGGTCTGGGATTGGGAGCCTACGAGCAGTACTTC.

This chain links TRBV6-5 with TRBJ2-7; weak D call: TRBD2 (6 bases). The ends were cut back, 6 bases at V and 0 bases at J, with 12 bases in the middle. The CDR3 spans 14 residues. Per the germline V gene, CDR1 is MNHEY and CDR2 is SVGAGI. CDR3 region: CASRPRGISYEQYF. CDR3 sequence (DNA): TGTGCCAGCAGACCCCGGGGGATCTCCTACGAGCAGTACTTC.

This clone was detected a few times. The V call is TRBV14, the J call TRBJ2-4; weak D call: TRBD2 (5 bases). V was clipped by 4 bases and J by 0 bases, with 19 bases between them. The length of the CDR3 is 18 residues. The V gene's germline CDR1 is SGHDN and CDR2 FVKESK. The CDR3 DNA is TGTGCCAGCAGCCCCCTGAGGGTCGGCCCTGCAGCCAAAAACATTCAGTACTTC. Encoded protein: CASSPLRVGPAAKNIQYF.

This sequence joins TRBV5-4 and TRBJ2-2, with a tentative D call TRBD2 (6 bases). Germline CDR1 reads SGHNT; CDR2 reads YYREEE (reference sequence). Trimming left V 4 bases short and J 2 bases short, with 12 bases between. The CDR3 extends over 15 amino acids. CDR3 nucleotides: TGTGCCAGCAGCCCCGTCGGGGGAAACACCGGGGAGCTGTTTTTT. This sequence encodes CASSPVGGNTGELFF.

The gene calls are TRBV12-3 or TRBV12-4 and TRBJ1-2; the D is unclear. Between the trimmed V and J ends, which lost 7 bases and 3 bases, there was a span of 9 bases. The CDR3 sequence is 12 residues long. Written as DNA, the CDR3 is TGTGCCAGCACCACCGAGGACTATGGCTACACCTTC. This sequence encodes CASTTEDYGYTF.

V usage is TRBV7-6 and J usage is TRBJ2-7; tentatively, D is TRBD1 (6 bases). The CDR3 runs to 13 residues. Trimming stripped 3 bases from V and 7 bases from J, with 13 bases between. Germline values: CDR1 SGHVS, CDR2 FNYEAQ. The CDR3 protein is CASSFHGRGEQYF. Written as DNA, the CDR3 is TGTGCCAGCAGCTTTCACGGAAGGGGGGAGCAGTACTTC. Complete variable domain (other parts from reference TRBV7-6 and TRBJ2-7): GAGVSQSPRYKVTKRGQDVALRCDPISGHVSLYWYRQALGQGPEFLTYFNYEAQQDKSGLPNDRFSAERPEGSISTLTIQRTEQRDSAMYRCASSFHGRGEQYFGPGTRLTVT.

The J gene is TRBJ2-5, the V gene TRBV7-3, with 9 positions matching TRBD1. This CDR3 comprises 14 residues. Germline V gene lookup returns CDR1 SGHTA and CDR2 FQGTGA. Losses at the gene ends were 4 bases for V and 4 bases for J; bases not matched to a gene: 4. The CDR3 here is CASSSGTGLETQYF. CDR3 bases: TGTGCCAGCAGCTCAGGGACAGGGCTAGAGACCCAGTACTTC.

The chain uses TRBV27 and TRBJ2-2, with TRBD1 matching over 9 bases. V lost 2 bases and J lost 5; bases outside the gene matches: 3. Germline V gene lookup returns CDR1 MNHEY and CDR2 SMNVEV (reference sequence). The CDR3 spans 15 residues. CDR3 in DNA: TGTGCCAGCAGTTTAGGGACAGGGCCTACCGGGGAGCTGTTTTTT. Amino acid sequence: CASSLGTGPTGELFF.

J is TRBJ1-2 and V is TRBV6-2 or TRBV6-3; D unresolved. V lost 0 bases and J lost 8, with 10 bases in between. Germline V gene lookup returns CDR1 MNHEY and CDR2 SVGEGT. The CDR3 totals 13 residues. CDR3 coding DNA: TGTGCCAGCAGTTACTCGATAACTTTGGGCTACACCTTC. It is translated as CASSYSITLGYTF.

The rearrangement links TRBV6-1 to TRBJ1-2; the D gene is possibly TRBD1 (6 bases). Germline V gene lookup returns CDR1 MNHNS and CDR2 SASEGT. The CDR3 loop spans 14 amino acids. Trimming left V 1 base short and J 3 bases short, with 9 bases between. In DNA form, the CDR3 reads TGTGCCAGCAGTGAAGGGGGGCTCGACTATGGCTACACCTTC. It specifies CASSEGGLDYGYTF.

The chain employs TRBV14 and TRBJ2-1; unclear D gene. Germline V CDR1 and CDR2: SGHDN, FVKESK. CDR3 length equals 13 residues. Trimming shortened V by 1 base and J by 5 bases, and 6 bases separated the two germline ends. CDR3 bases: TGTGCCAGCAGCCAAGGAACGGACAATGAGCAGTTCTTC. This sequence encodes CASSQGTDNEQFF.

This clone was detected only once. The chain employs TRBV7-8 and TRBJ2-5, with D maybe TRBD2 (6 bases). The V gene lost 1 base and the J gene lost 5 bases, with 14 bases spanning the gap. Per the germline V gene, CDR1 is SGHVS and CDR2 is FQNEAQ. CDR3 length: 15 amino acids. In DNA, the CDR3 is TGTGCCAGCAGCTTAGGGAGGGGCGGAGGGGAGACCCAGTACTTC. Protein: CASSLGRGGGETQYF.

V is TRBV10-3 and J is TRBJ1-6; 8 positions match TRBD1. V shed 7 bases and J 8 bases; nucleotides not matched to a gene: 13. The CDR3 sequence is 16 residues long. CDR1 and CDR2 from the germline V gene are ENHRY and SYGVKD. The CDR3 protein is CAIKDGTGHRDSPLHF. The CDR3 DNA sequence: TGTGCCATCAAAGATGGGACAGGACATCGGGATTCACCCCTCCACTTT.

This chain uses TRBV19 with TRBJ2-3; 12 bases are a match to TRBD2. The CDR3 totals 15 residues. Trimming took 5 bases from V and 1 from J; bases not matched to a gene: 1. Looked up from germline, CDR1 is LNHDA and CDR2 is SQIVND (reference sequence). This CDR3 is CASSWTSGGTDTQYF. The CDR3 region has the DNA TGTGCCAGTAGTTGGACTAGCGGGGGCACAGATACGCAGTATTTT.

V usage is TRBV25-1 and J usage is TRBJ2-6, with TRBD1 matching 10 bases. Germline V CDR1 and CDR2: MGHDK, SYGVNS. Trimming at V came to 7 bases and at J to 1 base, leaving 7 bases not matched to a gene. The CDR3 is made up of 17 amino acids. The CDR3 nucleotides are TGTGCCAGCACTCCCGGGACAGGGGTTTCTGGGGCCAACGTCCTGACTTTC. This encodes CASTPGTGVSGANVLTF. Full variable domain (rest looked up from reference TRBV25-1 and TRBJ2-6): EADIYQTPRYLVIGTGKKITLECSQTMGHDKMYWYQQDPGMELHLIHYSYGVNSTEKGDLSSESTVSRIRTEHFPLTLESARPSHTSQYLCASTPGTGVSGANVLTFGAGSRLTVL.

The genes are TRBV6-5 and TRBJ2-3; D gene unclear. Trimming pared 3 bases from V and 3 bases from J, leaving 7 bases between. Germline-derived CDR1 and CDR2 are MNHEY and SVGAGI. The CDR3 spans 13 residues. The CDR3 sequence is CASSYPPTDTQYF. CDR3 sequence (DNA): TGTGCCAGCAGTTATCCCCCAACAGATACGCAGTATTTT.

J is TRBJ1-5 and V is TRBV7-2; TRBD1 is a possible D gene (5 bases). Germline V gene data show CDR1 as SGHTA and CDR2 as FQGNSA. Trimming took 5 bases from V and 2 from J, leaving 16 bases between them. The CDR3 consists of 16 residues. The CDR3 protein is CASSPVGSGGNQPQHF. The CDR3 bases are TGTGCCAGCAGCCCTGTCGGATCGGGGGGCAATCAGCCCCAGCATTTT. Full variable domain (remainder filled in from reference TRBV7-2 and TRBJ1-5): GAGVSQSPSNKVTEKGKDVELRCDPISGHTALYWYRQSLGQGLEFLIYFQGNSAPDKSGLPSDRFSAERTGGSVSTLTIQRTQQEDSAVYLCASSPVGSGGNQPQHFGDGTRLSIL.

The sample holds one count of this clone. This chain joins TRBV7-9 and TRBJ2-2; 9 bases are a match to TRBD2. V shed 8 bases, J shed 4 bases, and the junction held 5 bases outside the gene matches. This CDR3 has 14 residues. Germline CDR1 SEHNR, CDR2 FQNEAQ (reference sequence). The CDR3 nucleotides are TGTGCCAGCGCGGCGGGGGGGCCCACCGGGGAGCTGTTTTTT. This gives the protein CASAAGGPTGELFF. The full variable domain, with the rest looked up from reference TRBV7-9 and TRBJ2-2, is DTGVSQNPRHKITKRGQNVTFRCDPISEHNRLYWYRQTLGQGPEFLTYFQNEAQLEKSRLLSDRFSAERPKGSFSTLEIQRTEQGDSAMYLCASAAGGPTGELFFGEGSRLTVL.

The genes are TRBV5-1 and TRBJ2-3, with D perhaps TRBD2 (5 bases). CDR1 is SGHRS and CDR2 is YFSETQ in the germline V gene. The V and J ends lost 5 bases and 6 bases respectively, with 16 bases between them. This CDR3 has 14 residues. CDR3 region: CASSRGFEGDTQYF. DNA for the CDR3: TGCGCCAGCAGTAGAGGGTTTGAGGGTGATACGCAGTATTTT.

V and J are TRBV9 and TRBJ1-1, with a weak D call TRBD1 (6 bases). Germline-derived CDR1 and CDR2 are SGDLS and YYNGEE. This CDR3 has 16 residues. Trimming removed 3 bases from V and 2 bases from J, with 17 bases in between. The CDR3 DNA is TGTGCCAGCAGCGGTCCAGATACAGGGCTCAACACTGAAGCTTTCTTT. Encoded protein: CASSGPDTGLNTEAFF.

The DNA for the CDR3 is TGTGCCAGCGCACCGGGATTTTATGGCTACACCTTC. Amino acid sequence: CASAPGFYGYTF. The V and J genes are TRBV2 and TRBJ1-2; D is ambiguous. Trimming pared 8 bases from V and 5 bases from J, leaving 12 bases between. Germline-derived CDR1 and CDR2 are SNHLY and FYNNEI. The CDR3 sequence is 12 residues long.

CDR3 region: CASSLTGGVRSYNSPLHF. DNA for the CDR3: TGTGCCAGCAGCCTCACAGGGGGCGTTCGCTCCTATAATTCACCCCTCCACTTT. The gene calls are TRBV5-4 and TRBJ1-6; 9 nucleotides match TRBD1. From germline, CDR1 is SGHNT and CDR2 YYREEE (reference sequence). The CDR3 totals 18 residues. V trimming: 4 bases; J trimming: 0 bases; junction bases outside the gene matches: 8. Filled out from reference TRBV5-4 and TRBJ1-6, the complete variable domain reads ETGVTQSPTHLIKTRGQQVTLRCSSQSGHNTVSWYQQALGQGPQFIFQYYREEENGRGNFPPRFSGLQFPNYSSELNVNALELDDSALYLCASSLTGGVRSYNSPLHFGNGTRLTVT.